These T cell receptor beta chains were read from a single sample in a study of blood T cell repertoires in COVID-19. Only in-frame clones appear in the TCRdb table, and some are missing; sequencing was by immunoSEQ multiplex PCR. Of roughly 240,000 clones listed, 82% are singletons. The sample taken for sequencing was peripheral blood. These receptors were taken from a woman older than 75 with acute or convalescent COVID-19. CDR3s include the opening cysteine and the closing phenylalanine or tryptophan. Each record gives: D gene, V gene, J gene, clone size, CDR3 protein, CDR3 DNA. A D gene is named only where the DNA matches it firmly. Only part of the rows carry a size: once, few, many, or a class if the clone is expanded.

D gene: TRBD2
V gene: TRBV6-5
J gene: TRBJ2-5
clone size: -
CDR3 protein: CASTPSGGSQETQYF
CDR3 DNA: TGTGCCAGCACTCCTAGCGGGGGGTCCCAAGAGACCCAGTACTTC

D gene: TRBD2
V gene: TRBV27
J gene: TRBJ2-3
clone size: -
CDR3 protein: CASIPSGGARTDTQYF
CDR3 DNA: TGTGCCAGCATCCCTAGCGGGGGGGCCCGGACAGATACGCAGTATTTT

D gene: -
V gene: TRBV10-3
J gene: TRBJ1-5
clone size: -
CDR3 protein: CAIRGQDQPQHF
CDR3 DNA: TGTGCAATCAGGGGACAAGACCAGCCCCAGCATTTT

D gene: TRBD1
V gene: TRBV4-1
J gene: TRBJ1-4
clone size: -
CDR3 protein: CASSQDIGTGVEKLFF
CDR3 DNA: TGCGCCAGCAGCCAAGATATTGGGACAGGGGTAGAAAAACTGTTTTTT

D gene: -
V gene: TRBV5-1
J gene: TRBJ1-1
clone size: -
CDR3 protein: CASSLEGRANTEAFF
CDR3 DNA: TGCGCCAGCAGCTTGGAAGGGCGGGCGAACACTGAAGCTTTCTTT

D gene: -
V gene: TRBV28
J gene: TRBJ1-3
clone size: -
CDR3 protein: CASSGAVTHSGNTIYF
CDR3 DNA: TGTGCCAGCAGTGGGGCAGTGACGCACTCTGGAAACACCATATATTTT

D gene: TRBD2
V gene: TRBV7-2
J gene: TRBJ2-7
clone size: -
CDR3 protein: CASSLGGTRGSYEQYF
CDR3 DNA: TGTGCCAGCAGCTTAGGAGGGACTAGGGGGTCCTACGAGCAGTACTTC

D gene: TRBD1
V gene: TRBV7-2
J gene: TRBJ2-6
clone size: -
CDR3 protein: CASSARTGQSAGANVLTF
CDR3 DNA: TGTGCCAGCAGCGCGCGGACAGGGCAAAGTGCTGGGGCCAACGTCCTGACTTTC

D gene: TRBD2
V gene: TRBV5-1
J gene: TRBJ2-3
clone size: once
CDR3 protein: CASSLTPSGGRDTQYF
CDR3 DNA: TGCGCCAGCAGCTTGACCCCTAGCGGGGGAAGGGATACGCAGTATTTT

D gene: TRBD2
V gene: TRBV29-1
J gene: TRBJ2-1
clone size: -
CDR3 protein: CSVGSLAGGSNEQFF
CDR3 DNA: TGCAGCGTTGGATCCTTAGCGGGAGGGAGCAATGAGCAGTTCTTC

D gene: TRBD1
V gene: TRBV5-1
J gene: TRBJ2-2
clone size: -
CDR3 protein: CASSLTGAANTGELFF
CDR3 DNA: TGCGCCAGCAGCTTAACAGGGGCCGCGAACACCGGGGAGCTGTTTTTT

D gene: TRBD2
V gene: TRBV12-5
J gene: TRBJ2-1
clone size: -
CDR3 protein: CASGASGGAYNEQFF
CDR3 DNA: TGTGCTAGTGGAGCAAGCGGGGGGGCCTACAATGAGCAGTTCTTC

D gene: TRBD2
V gene: TRBV9
J gene: TRBJ2-5
clone size: -
CDR3 protein: CASSARLAGVETQYF
CDR3 DNA: TGTGCCAGCAGCGCCAGACTAGCGGGAGTGGAGACCCAGTACTTC

D gene: -
V gene: TRBV18
J gene: TRBJ1-5
clone size: -
CDR3 protein: CASSPEVNSNQPQHF
CDR3 DNA: TGTGCCAGCTCACCAGAGGTAAATAGCAATCAGCCCCAGCATTTT

D gene: -
V gene: TRBV15
J gene: TRBJ2-1
clone size: -
CDR3 protein: CAISREKHYNEQFF
CDR3 DNA: TGTGCCATCAGCAGAGAGAAACATTACAATGAGCAGTTCTTC

D gene: TRBD2
V gene: TRBV12-5
J gene: TRBJ2-3
clone size: -
CDR3 protein: CASGRTSADTQYF
CDR3 DNA: TGTGCTAGTGGGAGGACTAGCGCAGATACGCAGTATTTT

D gene: -
V gene: TRBV3-1/TRBV3-2
J gene: TRBJ2-3
clone size: -
CDR3 protein: CASSQGQSTDTQYF
CDR3 DNA: TGTGCCAGCAGCCAAGGGCAGTCCACAGATACGCAGTATTTT

D gene: TRBD2
V gene: TRBV5-5
J gene: TRBJ2-3
clone size: -
CDR3 protein: CASSLTSGTDTQYF
CDR3 DNA: TGTGCCAGCAGCTTGACTAGCGGGACAGATACGCAGTATTTT

D gene: -
V gene: TRBV27
J gene: TRBJ2-2
clone size: -
CDR3 protein: CASSLLGLGELFF
CDR3 DNA: TGTGCCAGCAGTTTACTCGGTCTCGGGGAGCTGTTTTTT

D gene: TRBD1
V gene: TRBV19
J gene: TRBJ1-1
clone size: -
CDR3 protein: CASRSPDRGAAEAFF
CDR3 DNA: TGTGCCAGTAGATCCCCCGACAGGGGAGCGGCTGAAGCTTTCTTT

D gene: -
V gene: TRBV4-3
J gene: TRBJ2-7
clone size: -
CDR3 protein: CASSQELSRSYEQYF
CDR3 DNA: TGCGCCAGCAGCCAAGAGTTGTCTCGCTCCTACGAGCAGTACTTC

D gene: TRBD2
V gene: TRBV5-4
J gene: TRBJ2-2
clone size: once
CDR3 protein: CASSLVAGGHGELFF
CDR3 DNA: TGTGCCAGCAGCTTGGTTGCGGGGGGGCACGGGGAGCTGTTTTTT

D gene: TRBD2
V gene: TRBV28
J gene: TRBJ2-1
clone size: -
CDR3 protein: CASSSQLAGVIEQFF
CDR3 DNA: TGTGCCAGCAGTTCGCAACTAGCGGGAGTAATCGAGCAGTTCTTC

D gene: TRBD2
V gene: TRBV19
J gene: TRBJ2-5
clone size: -
CDR3 protein: CASSPVASGNGGYKTQYF
CDR3 DNA: TGTGCCAGTAGTCCCGTGGCTAGCGGCAACGGCGGCTATAAGACCCAGTACTTC

D gene: TRBD1
V gene: TRBV7-8
J gene: TRBJ1-1
clone size: once
CDR3 protein: CASSARTGRTEAFF
CDR3 DNA: TGTGCCAGCAGCGCCCGGACAGGGAGGACTGAAGCTTTCTTT

D gene: TRBD2
V gene: TRBV28
J gene: TRBJ2-1
clone size: -
CDR3 protein: CASRRTSGHNEQFF
CDR3 DNA: TGTGCCAGCAGGCGGACTAGCGGGCACAATGAGCAGTTCTTC

D gene: -
V gene: TRBV25-1
J gene: TRBJ2-2
clone size: -
CDR3 protein: CASSEYGGTNTGELFF
CDR3 DNA: TGTGCCAGCAGTGAATACGGCGGGACGAACACCGGGGAGCTGTTTTTT

D gene: TRBD1
V gene: TRBV19
J gene: TRBJ1-2
clone size: -
CDR3 protein: CATRQGAGYGYTF
CDR3 DNA: TGTGCCACCAGACAGGGGGCCGGTTATGGCTACACCTTC

D gene: TRBD2
V gene: TRBV15
J gene: TRBJ2-7
clone size: -
CDR3 protein: CATSLGTSGRRRGREQYF
CDR3 DNA: TGTGCCACCAGCCTGGGGACTAGCGGGAGGAGAAGAGGGCGGGAGCAGTACTTC

D gene: -
V gene: TRBV7-2
J gene: TRBJ2-2
clone size: -
CDR3 protein: CASSSRPAGSNTGELFF
CDR3 DNA: TGTGCCAGCAGCTCCCGCCCGGCAGGATCGAACACCGGGGAGCTGTTTTTT

D gene: -
V gene: TRBV28
J gene: TRBJ1-1
clone size: -
CDR3 protein: CASSFLRGRAFF
CDR3 DNA: TGTGCCAGCAGTTTTCTAAGGGGCAGGGCTTTCTTT

D gene: TRBD2
V gene: TRBV7-8
J gene: TRBJ2-7
clone size: -
CDR3 protein: CASSLVGTSGYEQYF
CDR3 DNA: TGTGCCAGCAGCTTAGTAGGGACTAGCGGCTACGAGCAGTACTTC

D gene: -
V gene: TRBV4-3
J gene: TRBJ2-1
clone size: -
CDR3 protein: CASSQDESVVSYNEQFF
CDR3 DNA: TGCGCCAGCAGCCAAGATGAGAGCGTTGTCTCCTACAATGAGCAGTTCTTC

D gene: -
V gene: TRBV6-5
J gene: TRBJ2-7
clone size: -
CDR3 protein: CASVGGPYEQYF
CDR3 DNA: TGTGCCAGCGTAGGAGGGCCCTACGAGCAGTACTTC

D gene: TRBD2
V gene: TRBV5-1
J gene: TRBJ2-3
clone size: -
CDR3 protein: CASGLAGIRTDTQYF
CDR3 DNA: TGCGCCAGCGGACTAGCGGGGATAAGGACAGATACGCAGTATTTT

D gene: TRBD1
V gene: TRBV7-2
J gene: TRBJ1-2
clone size: -
CDR3 protein: CASSLVRGGGYTF
CDR3 DNA: TGTGCCAGCAGCTTAGTACGAGGGGGCGGCTACACCTTC

D gene: TRBD2
V gene: TRBV6-1
J gene: TRBJ2-5
clone size: -
CDR3 protein: CASSVVAGVSGETQYF
CDR3 DNA: TGTGCCAGCAGTGTTGTAGCGGGAGTGTCAGGAGAGACCCAGTACTTC

D gene: -
V gene: TRBV7-9
J gene: TRBJ1-4
clone size: many
CDR3 protein: CASSLGLSYGKLFF
CDR3 DNA: TGTGCCAGCAGCCTGGGACTCTCCTATGGAAAACTGTTTTTT

D gene: TRBD1
V gene: TRBV6-1
J gene: TRBJ1-2
clone size: -
CDR3 protein: CASRETGTGANYGYTF
CDR3 DNA: TGTGCCAGCAGGGAAACCGGGACAGGGGCAAACTATGGCTACACCTTC

D gene: -
V gene: TRBV7-9
J gene: TRBJ2-1
clone size: -
CDR3 protein: CASSLGGLPYNEQFF
CDR3 DNA: TGTGCCAGCAGCTTAGGGGGGCTCCCCTACAATGAGCAGTTCTTC

D gene: TRBD1
V gene: TRBV7-2
J gene: TRBJ2-4
clone size: -
CDR3 protein: CASSYSGTEKNIQYF
CDR3 DNA: TGTGCCAGCAGTTATTCCGGGACAGAGAAAAACATTCAGTACTTC

D gene: -
V gene: TRBV30
J gene: TRBJ1-1
clone size: -
CDR3 protein: CAWSVQVGSEAFF
CDR3 DNA: TGTGCCTGGAGTGTACAGGTGGGGTCTGAAGCTTTCTTT